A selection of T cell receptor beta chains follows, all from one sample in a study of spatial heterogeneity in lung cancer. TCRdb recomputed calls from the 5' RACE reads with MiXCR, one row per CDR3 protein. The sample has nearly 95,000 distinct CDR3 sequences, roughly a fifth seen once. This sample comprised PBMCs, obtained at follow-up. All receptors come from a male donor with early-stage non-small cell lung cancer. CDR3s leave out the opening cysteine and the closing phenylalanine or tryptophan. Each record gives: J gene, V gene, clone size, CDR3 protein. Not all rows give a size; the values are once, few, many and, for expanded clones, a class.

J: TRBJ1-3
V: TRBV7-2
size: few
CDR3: ASTRRAGPGNTIY

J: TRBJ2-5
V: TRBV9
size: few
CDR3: ASSVQPSGVLQETQY

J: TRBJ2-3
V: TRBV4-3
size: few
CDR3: ASSQEGGPDTQY

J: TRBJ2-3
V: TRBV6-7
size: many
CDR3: ASSTPLAGKTDTQY

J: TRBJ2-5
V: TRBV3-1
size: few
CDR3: ASSSSGGAVETQY

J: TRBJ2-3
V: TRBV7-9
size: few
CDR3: ASSRTGGGTDTQY

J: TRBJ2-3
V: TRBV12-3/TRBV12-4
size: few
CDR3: ASNPTKDTQY

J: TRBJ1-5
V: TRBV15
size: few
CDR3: ATSSAGTYSNQPQH

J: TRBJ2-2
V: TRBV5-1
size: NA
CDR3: ASRLDPNTGELF

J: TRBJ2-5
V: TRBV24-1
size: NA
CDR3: ATSDLGTQY

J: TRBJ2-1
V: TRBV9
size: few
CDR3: ASSVAGLQGGRNEQF

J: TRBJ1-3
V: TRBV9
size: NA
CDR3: ASSVGASRANTIY

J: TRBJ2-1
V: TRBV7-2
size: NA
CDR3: ASSPFRNEQF

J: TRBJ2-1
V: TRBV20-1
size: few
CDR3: SARGQGFYNEQF

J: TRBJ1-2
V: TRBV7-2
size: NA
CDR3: ASSLEALFSGSGGYT

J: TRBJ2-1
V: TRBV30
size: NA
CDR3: AWSLLGDRNEQF